Shown below are 25 T cell receptor beta chains from a single sample sequenced in a study of OX40 agonist ivuxolimab in advanced cancers. Clones were sequenced by immunoSEQ multiplex PCR, and TCRdb holds only the in-frame ones, with some missing. The sample holds 30,000 or so clones, approximately 80% seen once. Here the sequenced sample was CD4+ or CD8+ T cells sorted from blood, taken in a trial of the OX40 agonist ivuxolimab. These receptors all come from an adult with an advanced solid tumor such as melanoma, head and neck, liver or kidney cancer.

This clone was observed a single time. This sample includes further DNA sequences coding for the same CDR3. The chain couples TRBV13 to TRBJ1-2; 7 nucleotides align to TRBD1. V lost 0 bases, J lost 3 bases, and 1 base stayed unmatched. CDR1 PRHDT and CDR2 FYEKMQ come from the germline V gene (reference sequence). The CDR3 runs to 14 residues. The CDR3 region is CASSLGTGDYGYTF. CDR3 nucleotides: TGTGCCAGCAGCTTAGGAACAGGGGACTATGGCTACACCTTC.

The chain is built from TRBV9 and TRBJ1-3; 7 positions match TRBD1. Germline V lookup: CDR1 SGDLS, CDR2 YYNGEE. This CDR3 is 15 amino acids long. Germline trimming cut 3 bases from V and 3 bases from J; bases unmatched to any gene: 6. CDR3 nucleotide sequence: TGTGCCAGCAGCGGCCTTGGGACAGATGGAAACACCATATATTTT. This gives the protein CASSGLGTDGNTIYF. Drawing the rest from reference TRBV9 and TRBJ1-3, the complete variable domain is DSGVTQTPKHLITATGQRVTLRCSPRSGDLSVYWYQQSLDQGLQFLIQYYNGEERAKGNILERFSAQQFPDLHSELNLSSLELGDSALYFCASSGLGTDGNTIYFGEGSWLTVV.

This rearrangement joins TRBV4-1 to TRBJ2-3; 12 bases are a match to TRBD1. The CDR3 sequence is 19 residues long. V was pared by 0 bases and J by 0 bases, with 7 bases of the junction left unmatched. CDR1 is MGHRA, CDR2 YSYEKL, per germline. The chain's CDR3 is CASSQERGQGAASTDTQYF. The DNA of the CDR3 is TGCGCCAGCAGCCAAGAGAGGGGACAGGGGGCCGCTAGCACAGATACGCAGTATTTT.

CDR3 loop: CASSHRTGGNYEQYF. The CDR3 DNA reads TGTGCCAGCAGCCATCGGACAGGGGGGAACTACGAGCAGTACTTC. J is TRBJ2-7 and V is TRBV6-5, with 10 bases identical to TRBD1. V shed 6 bases and J 3 bases; nucleotides not matched to a gene: 8. The CDR3 has 15 residues. Germline values: CDR1 MNHEY, CDR2 SVGAGI.

The chain recombines TRBV2 with TRBJ2-7; perhaps TRBD2 as D (7 bases). Trimming cost V 10 bases and J 0 bases, with 16 bases left between them. CDR3 length: 14 residues. CDR1 and CDR2 from the germline V gene are SNHLY and FYNNEI. For the CDR3, the DNA is TGTGCCACCGAGTCGGGGGGCCCCTCCTACGAGCAGTACTTC. Translation: CATESGGPSYEQYF.

The chain uses TRBV6-5 and TRBJ1-4; D unresolved. Trimming shortened V by 7 bases and J by 8 bases, and 11 bases separated the two germline ends. The length of the CDR3 is 12 residues. Germline V gene data show CDR1 as MNHEY and CDR2 as SVGAGI. The CDR3 loop is CASTSPLEKLFF. The DNA of the CDR3 is TGTGCCAGCACTTCGCCCTTGGAAAAACTGTTTTTT.

The rearrangement links TRBV7-8 to TRBJ1-5, with 7 bases that match TRBD1. Germline CDR1 SGHVS, CDR2 FQNEAQ. The V segment lost 5 bases and the J segment 7 bases; nucleotides outside the gene matches: 8. The CDR3 covers 14 residues. Here the CDR3 reads CASSPWTGGQPQHF. In DNA, the CDR3 is TGTGCCAGCAGCCCCTGGACAGGTGGCCAGCCCCAGCATTTT.

J is TRBJ2-7 and V is TRBV27; D is uncertain. Germline lookup yields CDR1 MNHEY and CDR2 SMNVEV (reference sequence). V was trimmed by 2 bases and J by 7 bases, leaving 12 bases between them. This CDR3 has 13 amino acids. The CDR3 region has the DNA TGTGCCAGCAGTTTAAGGCAGCAAGAAGAGCAGTACTTC. As protein: CASSLRQQEEQYF.

This clone was observed a few times. The gene calls are TRBV4-3 and TRBJ1-1; D is possibly TRBD1 (6 bases). The V end lost 0 bases, the J end lost 3 bases, and 11 bases lay between the germline ends. The CDR3 is made up of 15 amino acids. Germline V CDR1 and CDR2: LGHNA, YSLEER. CDR3 bases: TGCGCCAGCAGCCAAGATAGGACAGCTCACACTGAAGCTTTCTTT. The encoded protein is CASSQDRTAHTEAFF.

This chain links TRBV5-4 with TRBJ2-1; the match to TRBD1 covers 10 bases. CDR1 is SGHNT and CDR2 is YYREEE in the germline V gene (reference sequence). Trimming cost V 3 bases and J 2 bases; bases outside gene matches: 2. There are 15 residues in the CDR3. CDR3 in amino acids: CASSWGTGAYNEQFF. CDR3 sequence (DNA): TGTGCCAGCAGCTGGGGGACAGGGGCCTACAATGAGCAGTTCTTC.

The chain carries TRBV4-3 and TRBJ2-6; TRBD1 agrees at 7 bases. The CDR3 is 18 amino acids. From germline, CDR1 is LGHNA and CDR2 YSLEER. With V trimmed by 1 base and J by 0 bases, 6 bases remained unmatched. CDR3 in amino acids: CASSQVTGTASGANVLTF. Written as DNA, the CDR3 is TGCGCCAGCAGCCAAGTTACCGGGACAGCCTCTGGGGCCAACGTCCTGACTTTC.

The chain couples TRBV2 to TRBJ2-1, with no clear D. Trimming pared 8 bases from V and 10 bases from J, leaving 12 bases between. Germline assignment: CDR1 SNHLY and CDR2 FYNNEI. This CDR3 has 11 residues. CDR3: CASAPSREQFF. The CDR3 DNA sequence: TGTGCCAGCGCTCCCAGTAGGGAGCAGTTCTTC. Supplemented by reference TRBV2 and TRBJ2-1, the full variable domain reads EPEVTQTPSHQVTQMGQEVILRCVPISNHLYFYWYRQILGQKVEFLVSFYNNEISEKSEIFDDQFSVERPDGSNFTLKIRSTKLEDSAMYFCASAPSREQFFGPGTRLTVL.

V gene TRBV29-1 combines with J gene TRBJ2-1; possibly TRBD2 for D (5 bases). Trimming pared 3 bases from V and 8 bases from J, leaving 14 bases between. The CDR3 has 13 amino acids. The germline V gene encodes CDR1 SQVTM and CDR2 ANQGSEA. The CDR3 sequence is CSVEGTAGDEQFF. The CDR3, as DNA: TGCAGCGTTGAGGGCACGGCGGGCGATGAGCAGTTCTTC.

J is TRBJ1-2 and V is TRBV30; no definite D call. Germline CDR1 and CDR2: GTSNPN and SVGIG (reference sequence). With 5 bases removed from V and 0 bases from J, the gap between germline ends came to 16 bases. CDR3 size: 15 residues. CDR3 region: CAWGIFGRPNYGYTF. The CDR3 DNA sequence: TGTGCCTGGGGGATTTTCGGGAGACCTAACTATGGCTACACCTTC.

The chain uses TRBV13 and TRBJ1-3; D remains unclear. The V end was cut by 2 bases, the J end by 4 bases, with 3 bases between. The CDR3 consists of 12 residues. From germline, CDR1 is PRHDT and CDR2 FYEKMQ (reference sequence). The CDR3 here is CASSLYGNTIYF. DNA of the CDR3: TGTGCCAGCAGCTTATACGGAAACACCATATATTTT.

The CDR3 is CASSQAVYEQYF. CDR3 nucleotides: TGTGCCAGCAGCCAAGCAGTCTACGAGCAGTACTTC. The chain recombines TRBV14 with TRBJ2-7; the D is unclear. Germline V lookup: CDR1 SGHDN, CDR2 FVKESK. Trimming removed 1 base at V and 3 bases at J, with 4 bases between. The CDR3 loop spans 12 amino acids.

This clone was seen a single time. The chain uses TRBV6-1 and TRBJ2-2; D call uncertain. Germline lookup yields CDR1 MNHNS and CDR2 SASEGT. This CDR3 region has 12 residues. The V and J ends lost 5 bases and 6 bases respectively, with 7 bases between them. This CDR3 reads CASSLYAGELFF. CDR3 sequence (DNA): TGTGCCAGCAGTTTGTACGCCGGGGAGCTGTTTTTT.

The rearrangement uses TRBV6-5 and TRBJ1-2; 7 bases are a match to TRBD1. Losses at the gene ends were 6 bases for V and 5 bases for J; bases not matched to a gene: 9. From germline, CDR1 is MNHEY and CDR2 SVGAGI. This CDR3 spans 14 amino acids. The CDR3 DNA reads as TGTGCCAGCAGACCCGCCGGGACAGTTTATGGCTACACCTTC. The encoded protein is CASRPAGTVYGYTF.

The gene calls are TRBV6-5 and TRBJ2-7; D gene ambiguous. V shed 4 bases and J shed 2 bases, with 3 bases lying between them. Looked up from germline, CDR1 is MNHEY and CDR2 is SVGAGI. The CDR3 has 11 residues. The CDR3 nucleotides are TGTGCCAGCAGTTGGACCTACGAGCAGTACTTC. This sequence encodes CASSWTYEQYF.

The V gene is TRBV7-6, the J gene TRBJ2-3; TRBD2 aligns across 13 bases. V shed 2 bases, J shed 2 bases, and the junction held 4 bases outside the gene matches. The CDR3 sequence is 17 residues long. Per germline, CDR1 SGHVS and CDR2 FNYEAQ. The CDR3 DNA sequence: TGTGCCAGCAGCTTAAGGACTAGCGGGGGAGTCACAGATACGCAGTATTTT. It encodes CASSLRTSGGVTDTQYF. The full variable domain, with the rest looked up from reference TRBV7-6 and TRBJ2-3, is GAGVSQSPRYKVTKRGQDVALRCDPISGHVSLYWYRQALGQGPEFLTYFNYEAQQDKSGLPNDRFSAERPEGSISTLTIQRTEQRDSAMYRCASSLRTSGGVTDTQYFGPGTRLTVL.

This chain links TRBV7-8 with TRBJ2-1; 9 bases are a match to TRBD1. The CDR3 consists of 12 residues. Unmatched junction bases numbered 8, after V lost 5 bases and J lost 15 bases. Germline CDR1 SGHVS, CDR2 FQNEAQ. In DNA, the CDR3 is TGTGCCAGCAGCCCCGGGACAGGGTTGCCGTTCTTC. Translating it yields CASSPGTGLPFF.

This clone was seen once. The V and J genes are TRBV2 and TRBJ2-2; tentatively, D is TRBD1 (6 bases). The CDR3 sequence is 13 residues long. V lost 6 bases to trimming and J lost 6 bases, with 11 bases between them. From germline, CDR1 is SNHLY and CDR2 FYNNEI. The CDR3, as DNA: TGTGCCAGCAGGCCAGGGGTAGCCGGGGAGCTGTTTTTT. Protein: CASRPGVAGELFF. The whole variable domain, remainder taken from reference TRBV2 and TRBJ2-2, is EPEVTQTPSHQVTQMGQEVILRCVPISNHLYFYWYRQILGQKVEFLVSFYNNEISEKSEIFDDQFSVERPDGSNFTLKIRSTKLEDSAMYFCASRPGVAGELFFGEGSRLTVL.

The chain has TRBV7-2 and TRBJ2-3; TRBD1 matches at 10 bases. With 5 bases clipped from V and 6 bases from J, the junction kept 11 bases outside the gene matches. Germline assignment: CDR1 SGHTA and CDR2 FQGNSA. CDR3 length: 16 residues. CDR3 nucleotides: TGTGCCAGCAGCCCGGACAGGGGGTGGGATTGGGATACGCAGTATTTT. It encodes CASSPDRGWDWDTQYF. Looking up the rest from reference TRBV7-2 and TRBJ2-3 gives the full variable domain: GAGVSQSPSNKVTEKGKDVELRCDPISGHTALYWYRQSLGQGLEFLIYFQGNSAPDKSGLPSDRFSAERTGGSVSTLTIQRTQQEDSAVYLCASSPDRGWDWDTQYFGPGTRLTVL.

The rearrangement uses TRBV6-5 and TRBJ2-7, with TRBD2 as a possible D gene (6 bases). Germline V gives CDR1 MNHEY, CDR2 SVGAGI. The germline V and J ends were trimmed by 5 bases and 1 base, with 15 bases remaining between them. The CDR3 contains 15 residues. This CDR3 is CASSHQGGVSYEQYF. The CDR3 coding sequence is TGTGCCAGCAGTCACCAGGGAGGAGTTTCCTACGAGCAGTACTTC.

In DNA form, the CDR3 reads TGTGCCAGCAGCCAGGGGGCCCTTAGCAATCAGCCCCAGCATTTT. Protein sequence: CASSQGALSNQPQHF. The chain employs TRBV11-1 and TRBJ1-5, with 8 bases that match TRBD1. This CDR3 comprises 15 residues. Germline CDR1 SGHAT, CDR2 FQDESV (reference sequence). Losses at the gene ends were 5 bases for V and 0 bases for J; bases not matched to a gene: 3.